This T cell receptor (beta chain) originates from a study of cytomegalovirus exposure and HLA in healthy donors. At the level of the study: Unique TCR beta sequences numbering approximately 120 million came from approximately 180 million T cells in an earlier analysis.

In regard to this clone: Its target is unknown.

Study-wide points: Productive rates of about 87% or about 30% were seen for most TCR beta V segments in an earlier analysis.

Amplification used 60 Vbeta primers and 13 Jbeta primers. TCRdb's copy holds only in-frame clones and misses some; the assay was immunoSEQ multiplex PCR. This table has 100,000 to 120,000 clones, about 73% appearing once. Each of the donors was a healthy bone marrow donor. This CDR3 spans 19 amino acids. Trimming stripped 7 bases from V and 1 base from J, with 26 bases between. Per the germline V gene, CDR1 is LNHDA and CDR2 is SQIVND (reference sequence). The chain employs TRBV19 and TRBJ1-5; a weak D match, TRBD1 (6 bases). The sample consisted of PBMCs. This sequence originates from a woman aged 25-40 years in good health and CMV-seronegative. For the CDR3, the DNA is TGTGCCAGTAATCCCTACGTGGGGGGGCGAAAGGGGAGCAATCAGCCCCAGCATTTT. Protein product: CASNPYVGGRKGSNQPQHF.